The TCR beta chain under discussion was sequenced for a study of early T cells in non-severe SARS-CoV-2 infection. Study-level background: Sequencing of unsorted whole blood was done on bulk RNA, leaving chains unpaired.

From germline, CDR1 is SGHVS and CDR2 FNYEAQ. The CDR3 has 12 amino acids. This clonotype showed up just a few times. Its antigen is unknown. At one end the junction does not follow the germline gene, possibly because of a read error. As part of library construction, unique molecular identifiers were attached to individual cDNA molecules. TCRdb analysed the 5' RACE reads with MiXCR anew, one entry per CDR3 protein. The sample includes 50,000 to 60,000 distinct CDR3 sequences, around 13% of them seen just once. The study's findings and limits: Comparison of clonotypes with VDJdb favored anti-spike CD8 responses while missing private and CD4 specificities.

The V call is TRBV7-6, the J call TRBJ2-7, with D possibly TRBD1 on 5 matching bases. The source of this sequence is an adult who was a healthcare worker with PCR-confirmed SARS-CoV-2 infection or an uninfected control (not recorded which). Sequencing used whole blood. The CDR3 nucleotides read TGTGCCAGCAGTTTAGGGGATTACGAGCAGTACTTC. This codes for CASSLGDYEQYF.